This record covers a single T cell receptor (beta chain). This entry is derived from a study of blood T cell repertoires in COVID-19. Study information: The cDNA or gDNA used as material had been derived from T cells, B-cell-depleted T cells, or PBMCs.

The CDR3 is made up of 14 amino acids. Trimming took 3 bases from V and 4 from J; bases not matched to a gene: 4. CDR1 and CDR2 from the germline V gene are DFQATT and SNEGSKA (reference sequence). TCRdb's table, derived via immunoSEQ multiplex PCR, lists solely in-frame clones and lacks some. The table lists about 100,000 clones, about 80% of them singletons. The sequence came from a woman aged 80 or older with active or convalescent COVID-19. This chain joins TRBV20-1 and TRBJ2-1; 9 nucleotides match TRBD2. Sequencing was carried out using peripheral blood. CDR3 in DNA: TGCAGTGCTAGTAGCGGGAGTATGTACAATGAGCAGTTCTTC. It translates to CSASSGSMYNEQFF.